This T cell receptor (beta chain) was captured in a study of regulatory T cells in long-lasting Graves disease. Study overall: With positive TSH receptor antibodies and over 5 years of antithyroid drugs, Graves' disease was considered persistent. General study points: Segments TRBV28, TRBJ1-2 and TRBJ2-5 showed preferential usage in persistent disease. Accuracy could have been hurt by small sample size.

The CDR3 covers 14 residues. Trimming removed 7 bases at V and 0 bases at J, with 12 bases between. CDR1 and CDR2 (germline): SGHAT, FQNNGV. This clonotype was counted ten times or more. What it binds is unknown. Libraries of TCR beta came from iRepertoire HTBI primers plus Arm-PCR of CDR3 regions. Using its own MiXCR run on the multiplex PCR reads, TCRdb lists one record per CDR3 protein. In the table there are 400,000 or so distinct CDR3 sequences, around 24% of which are singletons. The time point denotes: persistent/refractory GD, antithyroid drugs over 5 years with positive TRAb. The TCR library was prepared using RNA isolated from PBMCs. The authors diagnosed Graves' disease using American Thyroid Association guidelines.

V gene TRBV11-2 combines with J gene TRBJ1-2; D not certain. The source was peripheral blood mononuclear cells (PBMCs), collected when the disease was refractory, from a patient treated with antithyroid drugs. The clonotype originates from a female donor with Graves disease. The CDR3 is CASTDRKTNYGYTF. The CDR3 region has the DNA TGTGCCAGCACCGATAGGAAGACTAACTATGGCTACACCTTC.